The clone carrying this TCR beta chain was seen more than once but under ten times. The sample belongs to a study of T-cell reconstitution after alpha-beta-depleted transplantation in children. Unique molecular identifiers were used to barcode this TCRbeta library. MiXCR was run by TCRdb on the PCR reads, yielding one entry per CDR3 protein. The table has around 500,000 distinct CDR3 sequences, around 13% seen once. The germline gives CDR1 DFQATT, CDR2 SNEGSKA (reference sequence). After removal of 5 bases from V and 7 bases from J, the junction contained 8 bases not matched to a gene. The CDR3 has 14 amino acids.

This chain links TRBV20-1 with TRBJ2-2, with TRBD1 matching 9 bases. The TCR comes from a human donor who donated a stem cell graft to a child with combined immunodeficiency. The source material was PBMCs from the stem cell graft donor, sampled from the stem cell graft. CDR3 protein: CSAPGQGRIGELFF. Written as DNA, the CDR3 is TGCAGTGCTCCCGGACAGGGGAGAATCGGGGAGCTGTTTTTT.